This entry is about one TCR beta chain. Its target is not known. This specimen belongs to a study of cytomegalovirus exposure and HLA in healthy donors. The overall study: Around 89 million unique TCRs from HLA-typed donors made up an early data release. Study-wide points: When a later analysis compared HLA-associated TCR beta chains with equally common others, the HLA-associated chains turned out to be more clonally expanded and to have lower generation probabilities. Reportedly, TCR beta sequences accurately predicted HLA-A and HLA-B alleles in most subjects. Rare TCR sequences predominated, though certain public TCRs were found in many donors.

The PCR ran on 60 Vbeta and 13 Jbeta primers. Using immunoSEQ multiplex PCR, the repertoire was profiled, and TCRdb retains in-frame clones only, with some absent. The sample has about 140,000 clones; more than 75% are singletons. The clonotype was recovered from a man aged 18 to 30 in good health and CMV-seronegative. The source material was PBMCs.

The CDR3: CASRERESNQPQHF. The CDR3 DNA sequence: TGTGCCAGTAGAGAGAGGGAAAGCAATCAGCCCCAGCATTTT. The chain combines TRBV19 with TRBJ1-5; D uncertain. V shed 6 bases and J shed 1 base, with 10 bases lying between them. The CDR3 spans 14 residues. Germline loops: CDR1 LNHDA, CDR2 SQIVND (reference sequence).